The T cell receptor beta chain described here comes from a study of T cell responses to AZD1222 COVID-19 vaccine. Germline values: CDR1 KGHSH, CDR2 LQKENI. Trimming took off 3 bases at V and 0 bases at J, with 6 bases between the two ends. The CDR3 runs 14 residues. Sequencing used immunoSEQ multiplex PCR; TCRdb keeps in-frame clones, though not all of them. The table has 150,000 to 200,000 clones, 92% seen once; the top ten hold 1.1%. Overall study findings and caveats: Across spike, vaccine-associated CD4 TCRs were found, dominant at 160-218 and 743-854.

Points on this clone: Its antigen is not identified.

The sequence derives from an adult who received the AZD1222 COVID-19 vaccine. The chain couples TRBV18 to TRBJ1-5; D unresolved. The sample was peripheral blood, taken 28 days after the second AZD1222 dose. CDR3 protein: CASSPGDSNQPQHF. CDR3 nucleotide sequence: TGTGCCAGCTCACCGGGCGATAGCAATCAGCCCCAGCATTTT.